A selection of T cell receptor beta chains follows, all from one sample in a study of blood T cell repertoires in COVID-19. Profiling relied on immunoSEQ multiplex PCR, and the TCRdb table lists in-frame clones only, not all of them. This repertoire shows hundreds of thousands of clones, 90% found once; its top ten account for around 1.7%. The sample consisted of PBMCs or T cells enriched from blood (not recorded which). The receptors derive from a woman under 30 with acute COVID-19. CDR3s include the opening cysteine and the closing phenylalanine or tryptophan. The order of the fields is clone size, J gene, V gene, CDR3 length, D gene, CDR3 protein, CDR3 DNA. The D gene is left open where the match is weak. Expanded clones are given a class, and other clones once, few, many or no size at all.

clone_size: NA
j_call: TRBJ2-1
v_call: TRBV6-6
cdr3_length: 13
d_call: NA
cdr3_aa: CATAGFSYNEQFF
cdr3_nt: TGTGCCACCGCAGGGTTTTCCTACAATGAGCAGTTCTTC

clone_size: NA
j_call: TRBJ1-6
v_call: TRBV5-1
cdr3_length: 14
d_call: NA
cdr3_aa: CASSSGDIGSPLHF
cdr3_nt: TGCGCCAGCAGCTCAGGGGATATTGGTTCACCCCTCCACTTT

clone_size: NA
j_call: TRBJ1-1
v_call: TRBV19
cdr3_length: 15
d_call: NA
cdr3_aa: CASNPTLGQNTEAFF
cdr3_nt: TGTGCCAGTAACCCCACCCTGGGACAGAACACTGAAGCTTTCTTT

clone_size: NA
j_call: TRBJ1-2
v_call: TRBV28
cdr3_length: 14
d_call: TRBD1
cdr3_aa: CAAMGTGSPQGYTF
cdr3_nt: TGTGCCGCGATGGGGACAGGGTCGCCCCAGGGCTACACCTTC

clone_size: NA
j_call: TRBJ1-1
v_call: TRBV2
cdr3_length: 16
d_call: NA
cdr3_aa: CASSDRAPGLNTEAFF
cdr3_nt: TGTGCCAGCAGTGACCGAGCCCCAGGTTTGAACACTGAAGCTTTCTTT

clone_size: NA
j_call: TRBJ1-1
v_call: TRBV28
cdr3_length: 15
d_call: NA
cdr3_aa: CASLSQYRVSTEAFF
cdr3_nt: TGTGCCAGCCTCAGCCAATACAGGGTTTCCACTGAAGCTTTCTTT

clone_size: NA
j_call: TRBJ2-7
v_call: TRBV5-6
cdr3_length: 15
d_call: TRBD2
cdr3_aa: CASGFPSGRGGEQYF
cdr3_nt: TGTGCCAGCGGGTTCCCAAGCGGGAGAGGTGGCGAGCAGTACTTC

clone_size: NA
j_call: TRBJ2-5
v_call: TRBV7-2
cdr3_length: 18
d_call: TRBD2
cdr3_aa: CASSPKSGLAGTQETQYF
cdr3_nt: TGTGCCAGCAGCCCAAAATCGGGACTAGCGGGTACACAAGAGACCCAGTACTTC

clone_size: once
j_call: TRBJ2-5
v_call: TRBV10-2
cdr3_length: 14
d_call: TRBD1
cdr3_aa: CASNLQGAGETQYF
cdr3_nt: TGCGCCAGCAACCTACAGGGGGCAGGGGAGACCCAGTACTTC

clone_size: NA
j_call: TRBJ2-1
v_call: TRBV5-1
cdr3_length: 14
d_call: NA
cdr3_aa: CASSLATSDNEQFF
cdr3_nt: TGCGCCAGCAGCTTGGCGACTAGTGACAATGAGCAGTTCTTC

clone_size: NA
j_call: TRBJ2-7
v_call: TRBV28
cdr3_length: 16
d_call: NA
cdr3_aa: CASSLYPGTHRYEQYF
cdr3_nt: TGTGCCAGCAGTTTATACCCAGGCACCCACCGCTACGAGCAGTACTTC

clone_size: NA
j_call: TRBJ2-7
v_call: TRBV5-6
cdr3_length: 17
d_call: TRBD2
cdr3_aa: CASSPPLGLGQPYEQYF
cdr3_nt: TGTGCCAGCAGCCCTCCCCTCGGACTAGGGCAACCCTACGAGCAGTACTTC

clone_size: NA
j_call: TRBJ2-5
v_call: TRBV5-5
cdr3_length: 12
d_call: NA
cdr3_aa: CASSLVQETQYF
cdr3_nt: TGTGCCAGCAGCTTGGTACAAGAGACCCAGTACTTC

clone_size: few
j_call: TRBJ2-1
v_call: TRBV5-1
cdr3_length: 15
d_call: NA
cdr3_aa: CASSQGVGNYNEQFF
cdr3_nt: TGCGCCAGCAGCCAAGGGGTAGGGAACTACAATGAGCAGTTCTTC

clone_size: NA
j_call: TRBJ1-2
v_call: TRBV28
cdr3_length: 14
d_call: NA
cdr3_aa: CASKNQGIDYGYTF
cdr3_nt: TGTGCCAGCAAAAATCAGGGGATCGACTATGGCTACACCTTC

clone_size: NA
j_call: TRBJ2-6
v_call: TRBV29-1
cdr3_length: 17
d_call: TRBD2
cdr3_aa: CSVGGLAGVSGANVLTF
cdr3_nt: TGCAGCGTTGGGGGCCTAGCGGGTGTCTCTGGGGCCAACGTCCTGACTTTC

clone_size: NA
j_call: TRBJ2-7
v_call: TRBV6-5
cdr3_length: 15
d_call: TRBD2
cdr3_aa: CASSQTSGRTYEQYF
cdr3_nt: TGTGCCAGCAGCCAGACTAGCGGGCGGACCTACGAGCAGTACTTC

clone_size: NA
j_call: TRBJ1-1
v_call: TRBV15
cdr3_length: 13
d_call: NA
cdr3_aa: CATSRGTNTEAFF
cdr3_nt: TGTGCCACCAGCAGAGGGACAAACACTGAAGCTTTCTTT

clone_size: NA
j_call: TRBJ2-3
v_call: TRBV4-2
cdr3_length: 17
d_call: NA
cdr3_aa: CASSQDSASASTDTQYF
cdr3_nt: TGTGCCAGCAGCCAAGATTCGGCTAGCGCTAGCACAGATACGCAGTATTTT

clone_size: NA
j_call: TRBJ2-7
v_call: TRBV7-8
cdr3_length: 13
d_call: NA
cdr3_aa: CASSRDSTYEQYF
cdr3_nt: TGTGCCAGCAGCAGAGACAGTACCTACGAGCAGTACTTC

clone_size: NA
j_call: TRBJ2-2
v_call: TRBV27
cdr3_length: 15
d_call: TRBD1
cdr3_aa: CASSLTGVVTGELFF
cdr3_nt: TGTGCCAGCAGCCTAACAGGGGTGGTCACCGGGGAGCTGTTTTTT

clone_size: NA
j_call: TRBJ2-3
v_call: TRBV21-1
cdr3_length: 17
d_call: NA
cdr3_aa: CASSKGETSERTDTQYF
cdr3_nt: TGTGCCAGCAGCAAAGGGGAGACTAGCGAACGCACAGATACGCAGTATTTT

clone_size: few
j_call: TRBJ2-1
v_call: TRBV5-5
cdr3_length: 15
d_call: NA
cdr3_aa: CASSHADRSYNEQFF
cdr3_nt: TGTGCCAGCAGCCACGCGGACAGAAGTTACAATGAGCAGTTCTTC

clone_size: NA
j_call: TRBJ1-1
v_call: TRBV6-5
cdr3_length: 13
d_call: NA
cdr3_aa: CASSSGYRTEAFF
cdr3_nt: TGTGCCAGCAGTTCTGGGTACAGGACTGAAGCTTTCTTT

clone_size: NA
j_call: TRBJ2-1
v_call: TRBV6-2/TRBV6-3
cdr3_length: 19
d_call: TRBD2
cdr3_aa: CASSYPGLAGARSYNEQFF
cdr3_nt: TGTGCCAGCAGTTACCCGGGACTAGCGGGAGCAAGGTCCTACAATGAGCAGTTCTTC

clone_size: NA
j_call: TRBJ2-5
v_call: TRBV9
cdr3_length: 16
d_call: TRBD2
cdr3_aa: CASSVGSGRAQETQYF
cdr3_nt: TGTGCCAGCAGCGTAGGTAGCGGGAGGGCTCAAGAGACCCAGTACTTC

clone_size: NA
j_call: TRBJ2-1
v_call: TRBV19
cdr3_length: 16
d_call: NA
cdr3_aa: CASSPIRGGAIYEQFF
cdr3_nt: TGTGCCAGTAGTCCTATTCGAGGGGGGGCGATTTATGAGCAGTTCTTC

clone_size: NA
j_call: TRBJ2-7
v_call: TRBV10-1
cdr3_length: 17
d_call: TRBD2
cdr3_aa: CASSDGRRTSRSYEQYF
cdr3_nt: TGCGCCAGCAGTGATGGAAGACGGACTAGCCGCTCCTACGAGCAGTACTTC

clone_size: NA
j_call: TRBJ1-2
v_call: TRBV7-8
cdr3_length: 16
d_call: NA
cdr3_aa: CASSRLTGLVNYGYTF
cdr3_nt: TGTGCCAGCAGCCGTTTGACAGGTCTGGTGAACTATGGCTACACCTTC

clone_size: NA
j_call: TRBJ2-7
v_call: TRBV6-5
cdr3_length: 15
d_call: TRBD1
cdr3_aa: CASGTKDRGSYEQYF
cdr3_nt: TGTGCCAGCGGGACTAAGGACAGGGGCTCCTACGAGCAGTACTTC

clone_size: NA
j_call: TRBJ1-1
v_call: TRBV29-1
cdr3_length: 14
d_call: NA
cdr3_aa: CSVELTAGRREAFF
cdr3_nt: TGCAGCGTGGAATTGACAGCGGGGCGGCGCGAAGCTTTCTTT

clone_size: NA
j_call: TRBJ1-6
v_call: TRBV28
cdr3_length: 12
d_call: TRBD1
cdr3_aa: CASGTGNSPLHF
cdr3_nt: TGTGCCAGCGGGACAGGGAATTCACCCCTCCACTTT

clone_size: once
j_call: TRBJ1-4
v_call: TRBV19
cdr3_length: 14
d_call: NA
cdr3_aa: CASSIGATNEKLFF
cdr3_nt: TGTGCCAGTAGTATTGGGGCTACTAATGAAAAACTGTTTTTT

clone_size: NA
j_call: TRBJ2-2
v_call: TRBV10-3
cdr3_length: 18
d_call: TRBD2
cdr3_aa: CAISEGLAGGPGTGELFF
cdr3_nt: TGTGCCATCAGTGAGGGACTAGCGGGAGGGCCGGGCACCGGGGAGCTGTTTTTT

clone_size: NA
j_call: TRBJ1-6
v_call: TRBV5-1
cdr3_length: 17
d_call: NA
cdr3_aa: CASSLTGLSSYNSPLHF
cdr3_nt: TGCGCCAGCAGCTTGACAGGCCTGAGCTCCTATAATTCACCCCTCCACTTT

clone_size: once
j_call: TRBJ1-2
v_call: TRBV15
cdr3_length: 15
d_call: NA
cdr3_aa: CATSRERDITYGYTF
cdr3_nt: TGTGCCACCAGCAGAGAAAGGGACATAACTTATGGCTACACCTTC

clone_size: NA
j_call: TRBJ1-1
v_call: TRBV4-2
cdr3_length: 15
d_call: TRBD1
cdr3_aa: CASSQGDRGYTEAFF
cdr3_nt: TGTGCCAGCAGCCAAGGGGACAGGGGGTACACTGAAGCTTTCTTT

clone_size: NA
j_call: TRBJ2-2
v_call: TRBV7-8
cdr3_length: 15
d_call: NA
cdr3_aa: CASSFGTANTGELFF
cdr3_nt: TGTGCCAGCAGCTTTGGAACAGCGAACACCGGGGAGCTGTTTTTT

clone_size: NA
j_call: TRBJ2-1
v_call: TRBV7-9
cdr3_length: 15
d_call: TRBD2
cdr3_aa: CASSSQSGSRSEQFF
cdr3_nt: TGTGCCAGCAGCTCACAGAGCGGGAGCAGGAGTGAGCAGTTCTTC

clone_size: NA
j_call: TRBJ2-5
v_call: TRBV10-3
cdr3_length: 12
d_call: NA
cdr3_aa: CAIRDRRETQYF
cdr3_nt: TGTGCCATCCGAGACAGACGAGAGACCCAGTACTTC

clone_size: NA
j_call: TRBJ1-2
v_call: TRBV2
cdr3_length: 12
d_call: TRBD1
cdr3_aa: CASSDRVGGYTF
cdr3_nt: TGTGCCAGCAGCGACAGGGTGGGTGGCTACACCTTC

clone_size: NA
j_call: TRBJ2-3
v_call: TRBV12-3/TRBV12-4
cdr3_length: 13
d_call: NA
cdr3_aa: CASNPGAGDTQYF
cdr3_nt: TGTGCCAGCAATCCGGGAGCTGGAGATACGCAGTATTTT

clone_size: NA
j_call: TRBJ1-4
v_call: TRBV2
cdr3_length: 16
d_call: TRBD1
cdr3_aa: CASRRRTGATNEKLFF
cdr3_nt: TGTGCCAGCAGGAGACGGACAGGGGCAACTAATGAAAAACTGTTTTTT

clone_size: NA
j_call: TRBJ2-1
v_call: TRBV9
cdr3_length: 15
d_call: TRBD2
cdr3_aa: CASSTSGTSGNEQFF
cdr3_nt: TGTGCCAGCAGCACCTCCGGGACTAGCGGGAATGAGCAGTTCTTC

clone_size: NA
j_call: TRBJ2-2
v_call: TRBV10-2
cdr3_length: 12
d_call: NA
cdr3_aa: CASSVLAGELFF
cdr3_nt: TGCGCCAGCAGTGTGCTAGCCGGGGAGCTGTTTTTT